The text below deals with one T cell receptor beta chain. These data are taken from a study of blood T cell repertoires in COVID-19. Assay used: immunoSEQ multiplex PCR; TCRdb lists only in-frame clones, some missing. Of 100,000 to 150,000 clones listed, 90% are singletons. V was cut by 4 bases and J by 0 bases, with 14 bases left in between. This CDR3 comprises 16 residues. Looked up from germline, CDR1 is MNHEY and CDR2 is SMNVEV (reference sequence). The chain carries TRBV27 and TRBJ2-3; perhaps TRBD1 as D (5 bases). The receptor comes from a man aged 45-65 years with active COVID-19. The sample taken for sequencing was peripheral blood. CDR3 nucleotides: TGTGCCAGCAGTTACAAAGGAACAGGTAGCACAGATACGCAGTATTTT. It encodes CASSYKGTGSTDTQYF.